This T cell receptor beta chain appears in the sequencing data of a study of blood T cell repertoires in COVID-19. For the study at large: Acute and convalescent COVID-19 samples came from the United States, Italy and Spain.

Trimming stripped 1 base from V and 2 bases from J, with 13 bases between. Germline values: CDR1 LGHNA, CDR2 YNFKEQ. CDR3 size: 16 residues. This clone came up once. The assay was immunoSEQ multiplex PCR, and TCRdb's table has in-frame clones only and misses some. The profile covers roughly 86,000 clones, with about nine tenths appearing a single time and roughly 2% taken by the ten largest. Sequenced sample: peripheral blood. The chain is built from TRBV4-2 and TRBJ2-3; D remains ambiguous. The clonotype was recovered from a woman in her forties or fifties in a cohort sampled during active COVID-19. The CDR3 sequence: CASSQGIRVFTDTQYF. CDR3 DNA: TGTGCCAGCAGCCAAGGGATCCGGGTATTCACAGATACGCAGTATTTT.